These 3 T cell receptor beta chains originate from one sample sequenced in a study of T-cell reconstitution after alpha-beta-depleted transplantation in children. Molecular barcoding with unique molecular identifiers was used for the TCRbeta library. TCRdb reanalysed the PCR reads using MiXCR and keeps one entry per CDR3 protein. Of 250,000 to 300,000 distinct CDR3 sequences in the sample, 9.9% are singletons; the top ten hold about 9.4%. The sequenced sample was PBMCs from the stem cell graft donor, obtained from the stem cell graft. The receptor set was obtained from a human donor who donated a stem cell graft to a child with SCID.

J is TRBJ2-6 and V is TRBV7-3; possibly TRBD2 for D (5 bases). CDR3 length equals 18 residues. Trimming removed 1 base at V and 0 bases at J, with 13 bases between. Germline V CDR1 and CDR2: SGHTA, FQGTGA. The CDR3 DNA follows: TGTGCCAGCAGCTTAATCGCGGGCGCGGGCTCTGGGGCCAACGTCCTGACTTTC. Translation gives CASSLIAGAGSGANVLTF. The whole variable domain, remainder taken from reference TRBV7-3 and TRBJ2-6, is GAGVSQTPSNKVTEKGKYVELRCDPISGHTALYWYRQSLGQGPEFLIYFQGTGAADDSGLPNDRFFAVRPEGSVSTLKIQRTERGDSAVYLCASSLIAGAGSGANVLTFGAGSRLTVL.

In its sample, this clonotype was seen a few times. The chain uses TRBV20-1 and TRBJ2-3; perhaps TRBD2 as D (5 bases). V lost 3 bases, J lost 6 bases, and 13 bases lay in between. Germline loops: CDR1 DFQATT, CDR2 SNEGSKA (reference sequence). The CDR3 contains 13 residues. DNA of the CDR3: TGCAGTGCTAGCGGTGGAGGCCTCGATACGCAGTATTTT. Protein product: CSASGGGLDTQYF.

On this clonotype itself: A clone one base away is much larger, so this may be a read error. V is TRBV5-1 and J is TRBJ2-1, with TRBD2 matching 10 bases. There are 16 residues in the CDR3. Germline V gives CDR1 SGHRS, CDR2 YFSETQ. CDR3 DNA sequence: TGCGCCAGCAGCTTGAGCGGGGGGGCCCCCTACAGTGAGCAGTTCTTC. Its protein is CASSLSGGAPYSEQFF.